These 27 T cell receptor beta chains share one sample of origin, sequenced in a study of identical twins. MiXCR, run by TCRdb on the 5' RACE reads, gives a single entry per CDR3 protein. This table has roughly 700,000 distinct CDR3 sequences, around 8.6% appearing once. A further study also used this sample, focusing on yellow fever vaccine responses in identical twins.

The sequenced material came from PBMCs. These receptors originate from a young woman in good health.

This sequence joins TRBV28 and TRBJ2-1; D possibly uses TRBD1 or TRBD2 (7 bases each). CDR3 length equals 16 residues. Germline V lookup: CDR1 MDHEN, CDR2 SYDVKM. V shed 5 bases and J shed 9 bases, with 23 bases lying between them. The CDR3 spells CASSPPKRDSGGEQFF. CDR3 DNA: TGTGCCAGCAGTCCACCCAAGCGGGACAGTGGGGGTGAGCAGTTCTTC.

This clonotype was observed at least ten times. V is TRBV10-3 and J is TRBJ2-2, with D perhaps assigned TRBD1 or TRBD2 (5 bases each). The CDR3 consists of 15 residues. V gave up 6 bases and J gave up 7 bases, with 18 bases separating them. Germline CDR1 reads ENHRY; CDR2 reads SYGVKD. CDR3: CAISQGKRDVGELFF. The CDR3 nucleotides are TGTGCCATCAGCCAGGGTAAACGGGATGTCGGGGAGCTGTTTTTT.

The chain is built from TRBV28 and TRBJ2-7; D tentatively fits TRBD1 or TRBD2 (5 bases each). Trimming left V 7 bases short and J 8 bases short, with 24 bases between. In germline, CDR1 is MDHEN, CDR2 SYDVKM. The CDR3 sequence is 15 residues long. The CDR3 DNA follows: TGTGCCAGCATCGGGGCCGGTGTAGCCGGGAACCAGCAGTACTTC. Amino acid sequence: CASIGAGVAGNQQYF. The variable domain in full, with the rest retrieved from reference TRBV28 and TRBJ2-7, is DVKVTQSSRYLVKRTGEKVFLECVQDMDHENMFWYRQDPGLGLRLIYFSYDVKMKEKGDIPEGYSVSREKKERFSLILESASTNQTSMYLCASIGAGVAGNQQYFGPGTRLTVT.

At least ten counts were recorded for this clonotype. The chain joins TRBV21-1 to TRBJ1-5. TRBV21-1 is a listed pseudogene. CDR3 length: 14 amino acids. CDR3 sequence: CASDGVYSNQPQHF. The CDR3 DNA reads as TGTGCCAGCGATGGGGTATATAGCAATCAGCCCCAGCATTTT.

This clonotype appeared a few times. This could be a read error, since a much larger clone is one nucleotide away. V and J are TRBV9 and TRBJ1-1; D ambiguous. Germline CDR1 reads SGDLS; CDR2 reads YYNGEE. The CDR3 extends over 12 amino acids. V lost 0 bases, J lost 0 bases, and 0 bases lay in between. The CDR3 DNA is TGTGCCAGCAGCGTAGTGAACACTGAAGCTTTCTTT. Its translation: CASSVVNTEAFF.

This clonotype was seen more than once but under ten times. One junction end disagrees with the germline gene, perhaps due to a read error. This rearrangement joins TRBV20-1 to TRBJ2-4; the D gene is possibly TRBD1 (5 bases). The germline CDR1 and CDR2 sequences are DFQATT and SNEGSKA (reference sequence). The CDR3 covers 13 residues. DNA for the CDR3: TGCAGTGCTTTGGTTCCAACAGGTCGCCAACAGTATTTC. This sequence encodes CSALVPTGRQQYF.

This chain joins TRBV29-1 and TRBJ1-4; D remains unclear. Germline CDR1 SQVTM, CDR2 ANQGSEA. The CDR3 is 12 amino acids. V lost 7 bases and J 4 bases, leaving 10 bases between the germline ends. The CDR3 bases are TGCAGCGCCGGACGGGATAATGAAAAACTGTTTTTT. The encoded protein is CSAGRDNEKLFF.

The chain employs TRBV24-1 and TRBJ2-7; the D gene is possibly TRBD1 (5 bases). Trimming took off 6 bases at V and 0 bases at J, with 14 bases between the two ends. The CDR3 has 15 residues. CDR1 is KGHDR and CDR2 is SFDVKD in the germline V gene. The CDR3, as DNA: TGTGCCACCAGTCAAGGGGTGGCGAGCTCCTACGAGCAGTACTTC. This encodes CATSQGVASSYEQYF.

V gene TRBV11-1 combines with J gene TRBJ2-2; no clear D. The CDR3 totals 18 residues. Germline CDR1 reads SGHAT; CDR2 reads FQDESV (reference sequence). With 4 bases removed from V and 1 base from J, the gap between germline ends came to 19 bases. In nucleotides, the CDR3 is TGTGCCAGCAGCTCCCTACCCGGCTCTCGACTGAACACCGGGGAGCTGTTTTTT. It codes for CASSSLPGSRLNTGELFF.

This rearrangement joins TRBV28 to TRBJ2-7; 8 bases are shared with TRBD1. V dropped 6 bases and J dropped 8; count of bases not matched to a gene: 18. The CDR3 loop spans 16 amino acids. Per germline, CDR1 MDHEN and CDR2 SYDVKM. CDR3 in DNA: TGTGCCAGCAGACCTACCAGAGGACAGGGTGGCACTCAGCAGTACTTC. Translating gives CASRPTRGQGGTQQYF. Based on the CDR3 plus reference TRBV28 and TRBJ2-7, the full variable domain is DVKVTQSSRYLVKRTGEKVFLECVQDMDHENMFWYRQDPGLGLRLIYFSYDVKMKEKGDIPEGYSVSREKKERFSLILESASTNQTSMYLCASRPTRGQGGTQQYFGPGTRLTVT.

The chain carries TRBV12-3 or TRBV12-4 and TRBJ1-4; D is uncertain. V dropped 3 bases and J dropped 8 bases, with 10 bases sitting between them. CDR3 length: 13 amino acids. The CDR3 nucleotides are TGTGCCAGCAGTTTTTTGGGGAAGGAAAAACTGTTTTTT. Its protein product is CASSFLGKEKLFF.

This clonotype has only a few counts. The rearrangement uses TRBV10-3 and TRBJ2-7; D remains unclear. The CDR3 has 12 amino acids. The V end was cut by 3 bases, the J end by 1 base, with 4 bases between. Germline CDR1 ENHRY, CDR2 SYGVKD. CDR3 nucleotide sequence: TGTGCCATCAGTGAAGATTCCTACGAGCAGTACTTC. Its translation is CAISEDSYEQYF.

This clonotype came up a few times. The V and J genes are TRBV2 and TRBJ1-6; D remains ambiguous. This CDR3 spans 11 amino acids. Trimming cost V 3 bases and J 14 bases, with 8 bases left between them. Looked up from germline, CDR1 is SNHLY and CDR2 is FYNNEI. The CDR3 nucleotides are TGTGCCAGCAGTGAGCGTAGTGCCCTCCACTTT. Protein: CASSERSALHF.

The rearrangement uses TRBV9 and TRBJ1-2; 8 bases align to TRBD1. J lost 5 bases, V lost 0 bases, and 6 bases had no gene match. This CDR3 comprises 15 residues. CDR1 is SGDLS and CDR2 is YYNGEE in the germline V gene. The CDR3 nucleotides are TGTGCCAGCAGCGTAGTGAAGGGACAGGAGTATGGCTACACCTTC. Translating gives CASSVVKGQEYGYTF.

J is TRBJ2-5 and V is TRBV29-1, with D perhaps TRBD1 (6 bases). From germline, CDR1 is SQVTM and CDR2 ANQGSEA. The CDR3 has 14 residues. Trimming removed 4 bases from V and 5 bases from J, with 17 bases in between. The CDR3 loop is CSVVPGDGVETQYF. The CDR3 bases are TGCAGCGTTGTCCCAGGGGACGGGGTGGAGACCCAGTACTTC.

The chain uses TRBV11-2 and TRBJ2-3; the match to TRBD1 covers 8 bases. Trimming removed 1 base from V and 0 bases from J; junction bases left unmatched: 3. CDR3 length: 16 amino acids. Germline-derived CDR1 and CDR2 are SGHAT and FQNNGV. The CDR3 loop reads CASSLVGQASTDTQYF. In DNA form, the CDR3 reads TGTGCCAGCAGCTTAGTGGGACAGGCTAGCACAGATACGCAGTATTTT.

There are a few counts of this clonotype. The chain joins TRBV29-1 to TRBJ2-7; D gene uncertain. CDR1 is SQVTM, CDR2 ANQGSEA, per germline. The V end was cut by 6 bases, the J end by 7 bases, with 13 bases between. The CDR3 has 11 residues. The CDR3 nucleotides are TGCAGCGTCGTTGGTCCCCGGGAGCAGTACTTC. It yields the protein CSVVGPREQYF.

This clonotype was seen ten or more times. This chain joins TRBV12-3 or TRBV12-4 and TRBJ1-5, with D tentatively TRBD1 (6 bases). V was pared by 3 bases and J by 1 base, with 13 bases between. This CDR3 is 16 amino acids long. The CDR3 spells CASSLERGGSNQPQHF. The CDR3 DNA reads TGTGCCAGCAGTTTGGAGAGGGGGGGAAGCAATCAGCCCCAGCATTTT.

This clonotype was found a few times. The chain employs TRBV5-1 and TRBJ2-1, with D possibly TRBD2 on 7 matching bases. The germline gives CDR1 SGHRS, CDR2 YFSETQ. Between the trimmed V and J ends, which lost 6 bases and 2 bases, there was a span of 15 bases. This CDR3 comprises 15 residues. CDR3 nucleotides: TGCGCCAGCACCTGGGGGGGGCCACCCTACAATGAGCAGTTCTTC. This sequence encodes CASTWGGPPYNEQFF.

This chain links TRBV7-6 with TRBJ2-5, with 15 nucleotides matching TRBD2. The CDR3 extends over 17 amino acids. From germline, CDR1 is SGHVS and CDR2 FNYEAQ. Trimming took 5 bases from V and 7 from J; bases not matched to a gene: 11. CDR3 sequence reads: CASSPRTSGGAVGTQYF. The DNA of the CDR3 is TGTGCCAGCAGCCCCCGGACTAGCGGGGGGGCGGTTGGGACCCAGTACTTC.

This clonotype was found many times. The V call is TRBV4-1, the J call TRBJ2-7; D remains ambiguous. Germline V gives CDR1 MGHRA, CDR2 YSYEKL. V gave up 3 bases and J gave up 1 base, with 16 bases separating them. This CDR3 has 16 amino acids. The CDR3 sequence is CASSQTRAGRSYEQYF. CDR3 coding DNA: TGCGCCAGCAGCCAGACCCGGGCCGGACGGTCCTACGAGCAGTACTTC.

This clonotype was counted a few times. This sequence joins TRBV20-1 and TRBJ2-3; a weak D match, TRBD2 (6 bases). The CDR3 spans 12 residues. Trimming shortened V by 5 bases and J by 4 bases, and 10 bases separated the two germline ends. Germline V CDR1 and CDR2: DFQATT, SNEGSKA (reference sequence). In DNA form, the CDR3 reads TGCAGTGCTGGGACTGCCCCAGATACGCAGTATTTT. It yields the protein CSAGTAPDTQYF.

The chain is built from TRBV6-1 and TRBJ2-3, with unresolved D. CDR1 and CDR2 (germline): MNHNS, SASEGT. There are 15 residues in the CDR3. V was clipped by 4 bases and J by 6 bases, with 17 bases between them. CDR3: CASSGVTSRRDTQYF. The CDR3 DNA sequence: TGTGCCAGCAGTGGTGTAACTTCACGCCGGGATACGCAGTATTTT.

The genes are TRBV2 and TRBJ2-3; D gene ambiguous. The CDR3 is 16 amino acids. V was cut by 7 bases and J by 3 bases, with 20 bases left in between. The V gene's germline CDR1 is SNHLY and CDR2 FYNNEI. The CDR3 region has the DNA TGTGCCAGCATCAAAGGGCAGGCCCCTGGAACAGATACGCAGTATTTT. Encoded protein: CASIKGQAPGTDTQYF.

This clonotype was picked up a small number of times. This rearrangement joins TRBV2 to TRBJ2-1; TRBD1 is a possible D gene (6 bases). The length of the CDR3 is 14 residues. Deletions cut 10 bases from V and 3 bases from J, with 16 bases between. Germline V CDR1 and CDR2: SNHLY, FYNNEI. The CDR3 DNA is TGTGCCATCACGGGACACTCGAACTACAATGAGCAGTTCTTC. This sequence encodes CAITGHSNYNEQFF.

This clonotype was found many times. The genes are TRBV7-2 and TRBJ1-6; D uncertain. Trimming took 5 bases from V and 8 from J, leaving 19 bases between them. CDR1 SGHTA and CDR2 FQGNSA come from the germline V gene. This CDR3 is built from 16 residues. CDR3 sequence reads: CASSPRVEGFYSPLHF. As DNA, the CDR3 is TGTGCCAGCAGCCCCCGGGTTGAGGGCTTCTATTCACCCCTCCACTTT.

The sample holds many counts of this clonotype. This chain's CDR3 is CASSFPLGGQQFF. The DNA of the CDR3 is TGTGCCAGCAGTTTCCCTTTGGGGGGGCAACAGTTCTTC. The V call is TRBV6-5, the J call TRBJ2-1; D is possibly TRBD2 (7 bases). Germline CDR1 and CDR2: MNHEY and SVGAGI. This CDR3 is 13 amino acids long. The germline V and J ends were trimmed by 4 bases and 13 bases, with 17 bases remaining between them.